The source of this T cell receptor beta chain is a study of naive and memory T cell subsets. General observations from the study: Between naive and memory subsets, TCR abundance power law exponents differed. Gini index rose across naive, CM, EM and EMRA in CD4 and CD8.

This clonotype was detected many times. What it binds is not known. The CDR3 is 15 amino acids. CDR1 GTSNPN and CDR2 SVGIG come from the germline V gene (reference sequence). Unmatched junction bases numbered 3, after V lost 3 bases and J lost 2 bases. Cells stained for CD3, CD4, CD8, CD45RA, CD27 and viability were sorted into four CD45RA/CD27 subsets. The beta constant-region primer was an equimolar mix of two oligonucleotides covering TRBC1 and TRBC2. A 12-nucleotide UMI and the SP2 primer were added to the cDNA 3' end by oligonucleotide ligation. TCRdb recomputed calls from the UMI-ligation and nested PCR reads with MiXCR, one row per CDR3 protein. The table includes 89,000 or so distinct CDR3 sequences, about an eighth detected once.

The rearrangement uses TRBV30 and TRBJ2-5; 13 nucleotides agree with TRBD2. The specimen sequenced was central memory CD4+ T cells from blood. This receptor was taken from a human donor in good health. CDR3: CAWRPGLAGQETQYF. The CDR3, as DNA: TGTGCCTGGAGGCCGGGACTAGCGGGACAAGAGACCCAGTACTTC.